This T cell receptor beta chain came from a study of T-cell memory formation after mild COVID-19. TCRdb reprocessed the 5' RACE reads with MiXCR, giving one entry per CDR3 protein. Here the sample spans more than 150,000 distinct CDR3 sequences, about 9.9% being singletons. This clonotype was recorded a few times. This CDR3 region has 16 residues. Germline V gene data show CDR1 as MNHEY and CDR2 as SVGEGT. Trimming took 2 bases from V and 3 from J; bases not matched to a gene: 7. Input material: PBMCs or a T cell subset sorted from them (not recorded which). This sequence was found in a man between 18 and 29 years old who had mild COVID-19 (a few samples of this study predate the infection). Cell type and time point are not known. This chain joins TRBV6-2 or TRBV6-3 and TRBJ2-5; 9 positions agree with TRBD2. The CDR3 loop is CASSYRVAGDKETQYF. DNA of the CDR3: TGTGCCAGCAGTTACAGAGTAGCGGGGGATAAAGAGACCCAGTACTTC.